This record covers a single T cell receptor (beta chain). Contact with a PCR-confirmed or clinician-diagnosed COVID-19 case occurred within 2 weeks of entry. The V end was cut by 3 bases, the J end by 4 bases, with 18 bases between. CDR3 length: 16 amino acids. Per the germline V gene, CDR1 is MDHEN and CDR2 is SYDVKM. The data were obtained in a study of blood T cell repertoires in COVID-19. Study at large: The analysed material was cDNA or gDNA that came from T cells, B-cell-depleted T cells, or PBMCs.

Under the authors' procedure: Reference gene primer amplification gave nucleated cell count estimates. TCRdb's copy holds only in-frame clones and misses some; the assay was immunoSEQ multiplex PCR. The V and J calls and clone size are taken from that table; D and trimming were inferred from the DNA. Here the sample spans some 240,000 clones, 80% to 90% being singletons. The sequence derives from a woman aged 40 to 55 who had been exposed to COVID-19. The gene calls are TRBV28 and TRBJ1-2; D is ambiguous. The sequencing input was PBMCs or T cells enriched from blood (not recorded which). The CDR3, as DNA: TGTGCCAGCAGTTTTGAATTTTCGGGAAGCACCTATGGCTACACCTTC. Its protein product is CASSFEFSGSTYGYTF.